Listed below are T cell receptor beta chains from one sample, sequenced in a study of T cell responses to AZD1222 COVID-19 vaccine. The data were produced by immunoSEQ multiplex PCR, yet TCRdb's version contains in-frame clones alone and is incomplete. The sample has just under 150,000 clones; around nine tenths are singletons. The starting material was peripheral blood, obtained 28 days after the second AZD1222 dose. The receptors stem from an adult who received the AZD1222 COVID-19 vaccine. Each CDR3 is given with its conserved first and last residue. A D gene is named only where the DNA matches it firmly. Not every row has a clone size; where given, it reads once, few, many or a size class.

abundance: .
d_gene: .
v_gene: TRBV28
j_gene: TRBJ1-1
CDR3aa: CASSSPRQRLNTEAFF
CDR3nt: TGTGCCAGCAGTTCCCCCCGACAGCGTCTGAACACTGAAGCTTTCTTT

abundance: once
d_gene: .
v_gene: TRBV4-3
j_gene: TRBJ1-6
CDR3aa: CASSQEAGNYNSPLHF
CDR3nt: TGCGCCAGCAGCCAAGAGGCCGGCAATTATAATTCACCCCTCCACTTT

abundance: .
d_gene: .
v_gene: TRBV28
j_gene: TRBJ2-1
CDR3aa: CASSPALRGNEQFF
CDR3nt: TGTGCCAGCAGTCCGGCGCTGAGAGGGAATGAGCAGTTCTTC

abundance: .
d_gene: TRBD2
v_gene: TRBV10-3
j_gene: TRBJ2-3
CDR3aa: CAISGTSEATDTQYF
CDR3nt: TGTGCCATCAGTGGGACTAGCGAAGCCACAGATACGCAGTATTTT

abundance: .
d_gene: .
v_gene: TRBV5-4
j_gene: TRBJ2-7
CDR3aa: CASSFEQAGPQYF
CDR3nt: TGTGCCAGCAGCTTTGAACAGGCGGGTCCGCAGTACTTC

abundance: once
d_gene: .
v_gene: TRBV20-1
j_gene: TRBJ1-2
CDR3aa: CSAPTPRGYTF
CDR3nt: TGCAGTGCTCCAACCCCGCGGGGCTACACCTTC

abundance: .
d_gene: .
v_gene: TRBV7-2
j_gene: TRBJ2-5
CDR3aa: CASTSPSGEVTQYF
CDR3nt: TGTGCCAGCACCTCTCCGTCCGGGGAAGTGACCCAGTACTTC

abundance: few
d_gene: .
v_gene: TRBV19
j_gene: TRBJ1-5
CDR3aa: CASSIARTAHQPQHF
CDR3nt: TGTGCCAGTAGTATAGCCCGGACAGCCCATCAGCCCCAGCATTTT

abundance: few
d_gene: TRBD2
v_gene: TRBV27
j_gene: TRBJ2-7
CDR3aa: CASSPRLAGGFYEQYF
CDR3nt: TGTGCCAGCAGTCCAAGACTAGCGGGAGGGTTTTACGAGCAGTACTTC

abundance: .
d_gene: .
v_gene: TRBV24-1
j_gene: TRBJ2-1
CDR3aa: CATSPPGDGEQFF
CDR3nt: TGTGCCACCTCCCCCCCGGGAGACGGAGAGCAGTTCTTC

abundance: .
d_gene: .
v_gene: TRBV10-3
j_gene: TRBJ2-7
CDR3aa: CAISEYPRGFDEQYF
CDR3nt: TGTGCCATCAGTGAGTACCCCCGGGGATTCGACGAGCAGTACTTC

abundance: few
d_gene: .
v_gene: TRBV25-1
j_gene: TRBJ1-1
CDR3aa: CASSASSGGKTEAFF
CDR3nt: TGTGCCAGCAGTGCCTCCTCGGGCGGGAAGACTGAAGCTTTCTTT

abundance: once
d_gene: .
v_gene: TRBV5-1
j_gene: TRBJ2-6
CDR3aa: CASSFNGYSGANVLTF
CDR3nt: TGCGCCAGCAGCTTTAACGGATACTCTGGGGCCAACGTCCTGACTTTC

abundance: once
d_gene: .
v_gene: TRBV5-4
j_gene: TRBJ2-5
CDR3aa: CASSFTGGGETQYF
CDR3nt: TGTGCCAGCAGCTTTACCGGAGGAGGAGAGACCCAGTACTTC

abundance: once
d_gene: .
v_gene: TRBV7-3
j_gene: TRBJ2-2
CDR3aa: CASSLFGTGELFF
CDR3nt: TGTGCCAGCAGCCTCTTCGGCACCGGGGAGCTGTTTTTT

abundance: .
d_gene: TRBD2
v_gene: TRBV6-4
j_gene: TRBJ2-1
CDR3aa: CASSEVAGVGYNEQFF
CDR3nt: TGTGCCAGCAGTGAAGTAGCGGGAGTTGGGTACAATGAGCAGTTCTTC

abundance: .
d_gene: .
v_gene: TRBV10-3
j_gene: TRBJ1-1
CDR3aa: CAISESSEAFF
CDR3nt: TGTGCCATCAGTGAGTCTTCTGAAGCTTTCTTT

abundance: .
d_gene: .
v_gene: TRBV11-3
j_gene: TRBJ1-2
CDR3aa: CASSPADYGYTF
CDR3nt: TGTGCCAGCAGCCCAGCGGACTATGGCTACACCTTC

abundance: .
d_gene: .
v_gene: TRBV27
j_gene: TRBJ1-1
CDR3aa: CASSITGAGGEAFF
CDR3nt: TGTGCCAGCAGTATCACCGGGGCCGGCGGAGAAGCTTTCTTT

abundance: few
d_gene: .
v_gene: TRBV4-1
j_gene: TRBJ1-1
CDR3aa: CASSQDHGNTEAFF
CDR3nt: TGCGCCAGCAGCCAAGATCACGGGAACACTGAAGCTTTCTTT

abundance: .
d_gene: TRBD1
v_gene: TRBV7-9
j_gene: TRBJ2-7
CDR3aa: CASSTIQGSPYEQYF
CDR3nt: TGTGCCAGCAGCACAATACAGGGGTCCCCCTACGAGCAGTACTTC

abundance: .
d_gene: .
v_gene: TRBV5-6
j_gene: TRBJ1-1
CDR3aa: CASSLGTEAFF
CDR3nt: TGTGCCAGCAGCTTAGGGACTGAAGCTTTCTTT

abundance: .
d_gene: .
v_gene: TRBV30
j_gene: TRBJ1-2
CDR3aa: CAWKHTVKGYTF
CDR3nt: TGTGCCTGGAAGCACACAGTAAAGGGCTACACCTTC

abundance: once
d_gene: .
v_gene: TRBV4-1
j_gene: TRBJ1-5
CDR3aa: CASSQDNGNQPQHF
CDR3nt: TGCGCCAGCAGCCAAGATAATGGCAATCAGCCCCAGCATTTT

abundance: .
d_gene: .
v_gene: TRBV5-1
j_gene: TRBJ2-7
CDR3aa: CASSLDSSSSYEQYF
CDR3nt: TGCGCCAGCAGCTTAGACAGTTCGAGCTCCTACGAGCAGTACTTC

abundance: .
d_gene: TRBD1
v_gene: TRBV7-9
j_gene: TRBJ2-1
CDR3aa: CASSARGSHGYNEQFF
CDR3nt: TGTGCCAGCAGCGCCAGGGGGTCACATGGCTACAATGAGCAGTTCTTC

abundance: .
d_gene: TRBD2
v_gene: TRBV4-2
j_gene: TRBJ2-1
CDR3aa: CASSQGLAGGHEQFF
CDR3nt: TGTGCCAGCAGCCAGGGGCTAGCGGGAGGGCATGAGCAGTTCTTC

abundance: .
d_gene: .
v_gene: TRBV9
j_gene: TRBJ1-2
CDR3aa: CASSPTGGPDYGYTF
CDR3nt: TGTGCCAGCAGCCCCACCGGGGGGCCGGACTATGGCTACACCTTC

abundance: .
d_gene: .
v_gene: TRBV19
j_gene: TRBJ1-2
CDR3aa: CASSRGATRGYTF
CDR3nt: TGTGCCAGTAGTAGAGGGGCTACTCGGGGCTACACCTTC

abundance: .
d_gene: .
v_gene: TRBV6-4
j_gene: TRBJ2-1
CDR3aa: CASSDDHAGNEQFF
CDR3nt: TGTGCCAGCAGTGATGACCACGCCGGCAATGAGCAGTTCTTC

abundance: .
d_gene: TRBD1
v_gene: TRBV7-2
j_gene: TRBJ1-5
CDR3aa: CASSTRDRSRNQPQHF
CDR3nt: TGTGCCAGCAGCACCCGGGACAGGTCCCGCAATCAGCCCCAGCATTTT

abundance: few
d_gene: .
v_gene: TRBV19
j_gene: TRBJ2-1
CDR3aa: CASSIYGKGGNEQFF
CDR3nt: TGTGCCAGTAGTATTTATGGCAAGGGCGGCAATGAGCAGTTCTTC

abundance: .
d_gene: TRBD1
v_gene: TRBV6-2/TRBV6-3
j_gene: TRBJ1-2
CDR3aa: CASSPEPTGGGYGYTF
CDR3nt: TGTGCCAGCAGTCCCGAGCCAACAGGGGGCGGCTATGGCTACACCTTC

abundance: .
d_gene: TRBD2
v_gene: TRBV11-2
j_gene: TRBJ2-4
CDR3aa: CASSAGGRWENIQYF
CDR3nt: TGTGCCAGCAGCGCGGGAGGGAGATGGGAAAACATTCAGTACTTC

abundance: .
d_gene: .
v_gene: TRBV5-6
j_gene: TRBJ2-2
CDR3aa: CASSWTFTGELFF
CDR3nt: TGTGCCAGCAGCTGGACTTTCACCGGGGAGCTGTTTTTT

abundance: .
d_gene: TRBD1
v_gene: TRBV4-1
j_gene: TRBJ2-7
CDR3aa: CASSQGQGSYEQYF
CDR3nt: TGCGCCAGCAGCCAAGGACAGGGCAGCTACGAGCAGTACTTC

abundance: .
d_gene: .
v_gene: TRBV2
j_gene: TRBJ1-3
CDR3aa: CASRSTGNTIYF
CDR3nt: TGTGCCTCCAGGAGTACTGGAAACACCATATATTTT

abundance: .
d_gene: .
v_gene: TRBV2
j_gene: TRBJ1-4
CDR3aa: CASRGGEKLFF
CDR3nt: TGTGCCAGCAGAGGGGGGGAAAAACTGTTTTTT

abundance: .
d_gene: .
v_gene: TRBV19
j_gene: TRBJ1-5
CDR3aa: CASSILSGQRNQPQHF
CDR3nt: TGTGCCAGTAGTATCCTGTCGGGCCAGCGAAATCAGCCCCAGCATTTT

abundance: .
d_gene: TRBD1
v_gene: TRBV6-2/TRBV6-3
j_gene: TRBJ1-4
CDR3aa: CASSVAGGREKLFF
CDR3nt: TGTGCCAGCAGTGTGGCAGGGGGCCGTGAAAAACTGTTTTTT

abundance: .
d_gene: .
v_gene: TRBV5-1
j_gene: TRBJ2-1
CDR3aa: CASSFGSSYNEQFF
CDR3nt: TGCGCCAGCAGTTTCGGGAGCTCCTACAATGAGCAGTTCTTC

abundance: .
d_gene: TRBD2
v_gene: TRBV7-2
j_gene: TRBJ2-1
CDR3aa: CASSSPPTSGRIYNEQFF
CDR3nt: TGTGCCAGCAGCTCACCCCCGACTAGCGGGAGGATCTACAATGAGCAGTTCTTC

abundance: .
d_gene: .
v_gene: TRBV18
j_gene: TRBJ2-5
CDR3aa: CASSPQPPDETQYF
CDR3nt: TGTGCCAGCTCACCCCAACCCCCCGACGAGACCCAGTACTTC

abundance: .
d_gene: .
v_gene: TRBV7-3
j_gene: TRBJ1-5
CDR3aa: CASSYNTWQIEQPQHF
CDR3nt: TGTGCCAGCAGCTATAATACGTGGCAGATCGAGCAGCCCCAGCATTTT

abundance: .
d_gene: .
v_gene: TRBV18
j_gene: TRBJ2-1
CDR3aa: CASSGGQNNEQFF
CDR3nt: TGTGCCAGCTCCGGGGGACAGAACAATGAGCAGTTCTTC

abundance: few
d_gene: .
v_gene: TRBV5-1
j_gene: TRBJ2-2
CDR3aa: CASRAGTNTGELFF
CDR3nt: TGCGCCAGTAGGGCTGGGACGAACACCGGGGAGCTGTTTTTT

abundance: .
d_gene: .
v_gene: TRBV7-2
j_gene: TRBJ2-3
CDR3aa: CASSSRGQGVDTQYF
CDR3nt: TGTGCCAGCAGCTCCCGGGGGCAGGGGGTAGATACGCAGTATTTT

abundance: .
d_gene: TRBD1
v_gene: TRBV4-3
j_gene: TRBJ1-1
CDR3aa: CASSQDRGFSTEAFF
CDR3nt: TGCGCCAGCAGCCAAGACAGGGGGTTTAGCACTGAAGCTTTCTTT

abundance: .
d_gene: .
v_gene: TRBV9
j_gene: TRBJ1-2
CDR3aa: CASSASGGFGYTF
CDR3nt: TGTGCCAGCAGCGCATCGGGCGGATTCGGCTACACCTTC

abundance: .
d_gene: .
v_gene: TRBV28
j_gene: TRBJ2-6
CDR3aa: CASSFGGHLRNVLAGANVLTF
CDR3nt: TGTGCCAGCAGTTTCGGAGGGCATTTACGGAATGTTCTAGCTGGGGCCAACGTCCTGACTTTC

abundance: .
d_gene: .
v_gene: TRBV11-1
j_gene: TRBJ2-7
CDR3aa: CASSLLGERAEQYF
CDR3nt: TGTGCCAGCAGCTTATTGGGGGAACGGGCCGAGCAGTACTTC

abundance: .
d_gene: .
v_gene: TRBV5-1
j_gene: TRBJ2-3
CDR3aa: CASSLGADSDTQYF
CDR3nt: TGCGCCAGCAGCTTGGGCGCAGATTCAGATACGCAGTATTTT

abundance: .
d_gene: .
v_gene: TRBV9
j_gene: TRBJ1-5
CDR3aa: CARVGRISNQPQHF
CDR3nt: TGTGCCAGGGTGGGGCGAATTAGCAATCAGCCCCAGCATTTT